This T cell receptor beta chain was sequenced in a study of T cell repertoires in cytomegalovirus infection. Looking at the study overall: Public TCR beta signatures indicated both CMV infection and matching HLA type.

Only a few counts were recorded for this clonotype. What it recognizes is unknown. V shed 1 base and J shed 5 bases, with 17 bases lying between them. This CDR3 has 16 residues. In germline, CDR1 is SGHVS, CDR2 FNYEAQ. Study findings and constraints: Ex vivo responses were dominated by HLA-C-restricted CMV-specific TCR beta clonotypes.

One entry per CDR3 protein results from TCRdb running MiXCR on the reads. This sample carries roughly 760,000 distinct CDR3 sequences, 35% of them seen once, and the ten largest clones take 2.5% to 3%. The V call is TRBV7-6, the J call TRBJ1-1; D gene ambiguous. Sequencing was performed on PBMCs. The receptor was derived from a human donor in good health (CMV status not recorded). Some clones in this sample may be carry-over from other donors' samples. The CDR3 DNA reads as TGTGCCAGCAGCTTAGGTGCAGAGGGCCTGGGGACTGAAGCTTTCTTT. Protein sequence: CASSLGAEGLGTEAFF.